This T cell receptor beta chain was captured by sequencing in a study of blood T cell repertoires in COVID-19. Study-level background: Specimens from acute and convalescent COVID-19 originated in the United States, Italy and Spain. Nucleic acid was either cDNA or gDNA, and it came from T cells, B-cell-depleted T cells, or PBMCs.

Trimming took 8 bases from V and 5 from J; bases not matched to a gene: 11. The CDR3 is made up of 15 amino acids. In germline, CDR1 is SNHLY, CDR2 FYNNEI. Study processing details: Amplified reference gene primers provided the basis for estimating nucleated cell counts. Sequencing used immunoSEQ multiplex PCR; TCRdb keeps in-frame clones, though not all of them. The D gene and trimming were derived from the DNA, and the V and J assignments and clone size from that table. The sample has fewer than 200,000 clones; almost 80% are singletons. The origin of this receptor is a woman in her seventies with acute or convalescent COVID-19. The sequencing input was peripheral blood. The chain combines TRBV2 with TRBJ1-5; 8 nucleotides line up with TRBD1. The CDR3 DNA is TGTGCCAGCCACCCGACGGGACAGGAAGATCAGCCCCAGCATTTT. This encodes CASHPTGQEDQPQHF.